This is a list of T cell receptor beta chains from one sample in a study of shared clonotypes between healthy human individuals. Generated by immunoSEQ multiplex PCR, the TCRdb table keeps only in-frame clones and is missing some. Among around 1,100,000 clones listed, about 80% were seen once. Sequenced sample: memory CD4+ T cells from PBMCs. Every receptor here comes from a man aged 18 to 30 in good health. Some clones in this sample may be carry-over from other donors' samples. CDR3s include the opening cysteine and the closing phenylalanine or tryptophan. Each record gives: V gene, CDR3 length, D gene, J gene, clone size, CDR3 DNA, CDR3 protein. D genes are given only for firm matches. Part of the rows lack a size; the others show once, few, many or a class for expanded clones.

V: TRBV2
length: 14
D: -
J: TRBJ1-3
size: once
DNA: TGTGCCAGCAGTGAACAGTTCCCTGGAAACACCATATATTTT
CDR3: CASSEQFPGNTIYF

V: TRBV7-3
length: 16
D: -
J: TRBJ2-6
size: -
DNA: TGTGCCAGCAGCTTAAATCGGGTATCTGGGGCCAACGTCCTGACTTTC
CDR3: CASSLNRVSGANVLTF

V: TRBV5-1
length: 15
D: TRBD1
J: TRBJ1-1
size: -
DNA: TGCGCCAGCACCCCGAACAGGGGAGGTAACACTGAAGCTTTCTTT
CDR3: CASTPNRGGNTEAFF

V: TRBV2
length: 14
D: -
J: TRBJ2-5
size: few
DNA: TGTGCCAGCAACGGGGGCGGGGGTCGAGAGACCCAGTACTTC
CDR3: CASNGGGGRETQYF

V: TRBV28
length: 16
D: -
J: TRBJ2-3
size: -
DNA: TGTGCCAGCAGCCGAGGTCCGGGGACGAGCACAGATACGCAGTATTTT
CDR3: CASSRGPGTSTDTQYF

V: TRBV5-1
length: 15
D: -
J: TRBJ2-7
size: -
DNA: TGCGCCAGCAGCTTGGCCCCCCGGGGGCGAGGCGAGCAGTACTTC
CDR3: CASSLAPRGRGEQYF

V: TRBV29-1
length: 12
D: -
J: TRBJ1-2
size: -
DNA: TGCAGCGTGGTGGACAGCTATTATGGCTACACCTTC
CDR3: CSVVDSYYGYTF

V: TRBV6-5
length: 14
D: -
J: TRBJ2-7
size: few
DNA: TGTGCCAGGGGAGGTGGACAGTCCGCCCTCGAGCAGTACTTC
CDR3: CARGGGQSALEQYF

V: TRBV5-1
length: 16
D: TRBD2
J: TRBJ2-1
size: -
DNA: TGCGCCAGCAGCCCCTTCCTAGCGGGAGGGGATAATGAGCAGTTCTTC
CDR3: CASSPFLAGGDNEQFF

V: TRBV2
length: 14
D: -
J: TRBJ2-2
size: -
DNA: TGTGCCAGCTATCGACAGGCGAACACCGGGGAGCTGTTTTTT
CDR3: CASYRQANTGELFF

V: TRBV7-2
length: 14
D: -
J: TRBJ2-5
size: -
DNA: TGTGCCAGCAGCTTCCAGGGGTACCAAGAGACCCAGTACTTC
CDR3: CASSFQGYQETQYF

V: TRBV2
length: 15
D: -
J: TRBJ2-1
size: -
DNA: TGTGCCAGCAGCGACCGGGCCCCGCGTCGGCCTGAGCAGTTCTTC
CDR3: CASSDRAPRRPEQFF

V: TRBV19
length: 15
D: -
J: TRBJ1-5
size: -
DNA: TGTGCCAGTAGTACGCTGACAGGCGGCAATCAGCCCCAGCATTTT
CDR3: CASSTLTGGNQPQHF

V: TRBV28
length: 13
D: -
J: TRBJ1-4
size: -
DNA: TGTGCCAGCAGCGTGGGGGGGGATGAAAAACTGTTTTTT
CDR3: CASSVGGDEKLFF

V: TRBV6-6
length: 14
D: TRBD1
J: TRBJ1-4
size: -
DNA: TGTGCCAGCAGCCCCGGGACAGTCAATGAAAAACTGTTTTTT
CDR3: CASSPGTVNEKLFF